This TCR beta chain was documented in a study of radiation and T cells in renal cell carcinoma. Overall study: Nephrectomy followed 15 Gy stereotactic body radiation by 4 weeks. Findings and limits, study-wide: No pretreatment tumor biopsies were available for baseline clonotypes. Top tumor clonotypes rose in blood 2 weeks post-radiation, then contracted.

This table comes from immunoSEQ multiplex PCR, and its TCRdb copy is limited to in-frame clones, with some not included. Of some 120,000 clones listed, approximately 80% are singletons. As regards this clone: Antigen: not known.

Time point indicated: baseline pretreatment blood. The treatment: 15 Gy SBRT to primary tumor, nephrectomy 4 weeks later. The tumor was a clear cell renal cell carcinoma. CDR1 is SGHDT and CDR2 is YYEEEE in the germline V gene. V lost 0 bases to trimming and J lost 4 bases, with 2 bases between them. This CDR3 is 12 amino acids long. The source material was blood, sampled from a patient whose treatment included radiotherapy and nephrectomy. The chain employs TRBV5-6 and TRBJ1-5; D remains unclear. The clonotype was recovered from a woman aged 60-75 years with renal cell carcinoma. DNA for the CDR3: TGTGCCAGCAGCTTGGATAATCAGCCCCAGCATTTT. Amino acids: CASSLDNQPQHF.